These T cell receptor beta chains were read from a single sample in a study of T-cell memory formation after mild COVID-19. Via MiXCR, TCRdb re-called the 5' RACE reads, giving one row per CDR3 protein. Here the sample spans approximately 240,000 distinct CDR3 sequences, 15% to 20% being singletons. Material: PBMCs or a T cell subset sorted from them (not recorded which). These receptors came from a man between 18 and 29 years old who had mild COVID-19 (a few samples of this study predate the infection). Cell type and time point are not known. Both conserved end residues are trimmed from each CDR3. A D gene is named only where the DNA matches it firmly.

CDR3aa,v_gene,j_gene,d_gene
ASSLTLRETQY,TRBV5-1,TRBJ2-5,.
ASSQPPGQSYNEQF,TRBV4-2,TRBJ2-1,TRBD1
ASSRDSGTSGRTQY,TRBV5-6,TRBJ2-5,TRBD2
AISEVQGSSYEQY,TRBV10-3,TRBJ2-7,.
ASSYGANQPQH,TRBV5-5,TRBJ1-5,.
ATQGWETQY,TRBV2,TRBJ2-5,TRBD1
ASSTRTGSGANVLT,TRBV9,TRBJ2-6,TRBD1
ASVHPGSYEQY,TRBV12-3/TRBV12-4,TRBJ2-7,.
ASTQTSTGNEKLF,TRBV7-9,TRBJ1-4,TRBD1
ASTPPTTAVYGYT,TRBV7-2,TRBJ1-2,.
ASSLSLAGAGELF,TRBV9,TRBJ2-2,.